The rows below give T cell receptor beta chains drawn from one sample of a study of blood T cell repertoires in COVID-19. Data came from immunoSEQ multiplex PCR; TCRdb stores just in-frame clones and leaves some out. Counted here are 150,000 to 200,000 clones, 70% to 90% occurring once; the ten biggest clones make up 2.1%. Sequencing input: peripheral blood. All receptors derive from a man aged 70 or older with active or convalescent COVID-19. CDR3s include the opening cysteine and the closing phenylalanine or tryptophan. Fields, in order: D gene, V gene, clone size, J gene, CDR3 DNA, CDR3 protein. D genes are given only for firm matches. Clone size is stated in some rows and not others, as once, few, many or a class when expanded.

TRBD1,TRBV28,few,TRBJ1-2,TGTGCCACAACCTACTCCGGACAGGAGCCCTATGGCTACACCTTC,CATTYSGQEPYGYTF
TRBD1,TRBV2,NA,TRBJ1-2,TGTGCCAGCAGACGTGACAGGGTAGAAGGCTACACCTTC,CASRRDRVEGYTF
NA,TRBV4-3,NA,TRBJ2-3,TGCGCCAGCAGCCAAGACAATACGCAGTATTTT,CASSQDNTQYF
NA,TRBV29-1,once,TRBJ2-6,TGCAGCGTCCCCGGCGGGGGCTACTCTGGGGCCAACGTCCTGACTTTC,CSVPGGGYSGANVLTF
TRBD1,TRBV3-1/TRBV3-2,NA,TRBJ1-5,TGTGCCAGCAGCCAAGGGCCCGGGACAGGATATCAGCCCCAGCATTTT,CASSQGPGTGYQPQHF
TRBD2,TRBV5-1,NA,TRBJ2-1,TGCGCCAGCAGCAAAGGGACTAGGTTTGAGCAGTTCTTC,CASSKGTRFEQFF
TRBD2,TRBV19,NA,TRBJ2-3,TGTGCCAGTAGTATCAGAGGACTAGCATCTGATACGCAGTATTTT,CASSIRGLASDTQYF
TRBD1,TRBV18,NA,TRBJ1-1,TGTGCCAGCTCACAATCCCGGGACAGGGTAGGTTCTGAAGCTTTCTTT,CASSQSRDRVGSEAFF
TRBD1,TRBV20-1,NA,TRBJ2-7,TGCAGTGCTAGTCCGGGCAGGGGGCACGGGATTCCCTACGAGCAGTACTTC,CSASPGRGHGIPYEQYF
TRBD1,TRBV28,once,TRBJ1-2,TGTGCCAGCCAAGGGACAGGGAGCCCCTACGGCTACACCTTC,CASQGTGSPYGYTF
TRBD1,TRBV6-6,NA,TRBJ1-6,TGTGCCAGCAGCCTGGACAGGGGGCCGAATTCACCCCTCCACTTT,CASSLDRGPNSPLHF
NA,TRBV6-5,once,TRBJ1-2,TGTGCCAGCAGTTACTCGGGGGTTGCGGGGCTCTATGGCTACACCTTC,CASSYSGVAGLYGYTF
TRBD2,TRBV4-3,NA,TRBJ2-3,TGCGCCAGCAGCCAAGGGACTAGCGTCCACACAGATACGCAGTATTTT,CASSQGTSVHTDTQYF
NA,TRBV29-1,few,TRBJ1-1,TGCAGCGTTGAATACAGGGTGGGCACTGAAGCTTTCTTT,CSVEYRVGTEAFF
TRBD1,TRBV11-3,once,TRBJ2-5,TGTGCCAGCAGCCCAGGAACGGGACAGGGGACAGAGACCCAGTACTTC,CASSPGTGQGTETQYF
NA,TRBV19,NA,TRBJ2-1,TGTGCCAGTAATGGCGGGGCGTACAATGAGCAGTTCTTC,CASNGGAYNEQFF
TRBD1,TRBV19,NA,TRBJ2-1,TGTGCCAGCAGGACAGGGGGTCTAGGTGAGCAGTTCTTC,CASRTGGLGEQFF
TRBD1,TRBV6-5,NA,TRBJ1-6,TGTGCCAGCAGAACAGGGGCTTCACCCCTCCACTTT,CASRTGASPLHF
NA,TRBV7-8,NA,TRBJ2-6,TGTGCCAGCAGCTTACGACCACGCGGGGCTGGGGCCAACGTCCTGACTTTC,CASSLRPRGAGANVLTF
TRBD2,TRBV5-6,NA,TRBJ2-7,TGTGCCAGCAGCTTGGCTTCTAGCGGGAGTTATTACGAGCAGTACTTC,CASSLASSGSYYEQYF
NA,TRBV27,NA,TRBJ1-5,TGTGCCAGCAGTTTCCTCCAGGGAAATCAGCCCCAGCATTTT,CASSFLQGNQPQHF
TRBD1,TRBV3-1/TRBV3-2,NA,TRBJ2-7,TGTGCCAGCAGCCGGGGACAGGTCTATAGCTCCTACGAGCAGTACTTC,CASSRGQVYSSYEQYF